The 7 T cell receptor beta chains below all came from one sample that was sequenced in a study of spatial heterogeneity in lung cancer. Whole-study findings and limits: Tumors with more nonsynonymous mutations had more expanded intratumoral alpha and beta TCRs.

Antigens for these TCRs are unknown. MiXCR was run by TCRdb on the 5' RACE reads, yielding one entry per CDR3 protein. In the table there are roughly 9,000 distinct CDR3 sequences, about 6.3% of which are singletons. Time point of the sample: sample taken at primary tumor resection. The sample in question was lung tumor tissue, obtained at surgery. The receptors here all came from a male donor with early-stage non-small cell lung cancer.

This clonotype was seen at least ten times. V and J are TRBV9 and TRBJ1-4, with D tentatively TRBD1 (5 bases). This CDR3 is 15 amino acids long. From germline, CDR1 is SGDLS and CDR2 YYNGEE. Trimming stripped 4 bases from V and 0 bases from J, with 10 bases between. DNA for the CDR3: TGTGCCAGCAGCCCGAGACAGACAACTAATGAAAAACTGTTTTTT. It encodes CASSPRQTTNEKLFF.

Only a few counts were recorded for this clonotype. This chain links TRBV6-1 with TRBJ1-2; the D is unclear. Per germline, CDR1 MNHNS and CDR2 SASEGT. CDR3 length equals 12 residues. Trimming removed 5 bases at V and 5 bases at J, with 9 bases between. The CDR3 DNA sequence: TGTGCCAGCAGTTTCGACAAGTATGGCTACACCTTC. Amino acids: CASSFDKYGYTF.

This clonotype appeared many times. J is TRBJ1-1 and V is TRBV5-5; possible D gene TRBD1, 6 bases. The CDR3 extends over 14 amino acids. V shed 0 bases and J shed 7 bases, with 13 bases lying between them. From germline, CDR1 is SGHKS and CDR2 YYEKEE (reference sequence). The CDR3 reads CASSLAAGAREAFF. The CDR3 DNA reads TGTGCCAGCAGCTTGGCCGCAGGGGCCCGTGAAGCTTTCTTT.

The table lists this clonotype with many counts. The chain joins TRBV7-8 to TRBJ2-3; no reliable D call. V was trimmed by 1 base and J by 3 bases, leaving 5 bases between them. Germline V gene sequence: CDR1 SGHVS, CDR2 FQNEAQ. The CDR3 spans 13 residues. CDR3 DNA sequence: TGTGCCAGCAGCTTAGAAAGGACAGATACGCAGTATTTT. It is translated as CASSLERTDTQYF.

This clonotype was recorded many times. V is TRBV20-1 and J is TRBJ2-5, with 11 bases aligning to TRBD1. CDR1 is DFQATT, CDR2 SNEGSKA, per germline (reference sequence). This CDR3 is built from 15 residues. The V and J ends lost 3 bases and 6 bases, in that order; junction bases with no gene match: 9. Written as DNA, the CDR3 is TGCAGTGCTAGTCCCGGGACAGGGGGAACAAAGACCCAGTACTTC. As protein: CSASPGTGGTKTQYF.

Many counts were recorded for this clonotype. The chain joins TRBV20-1 to TRBJ2-1; tentative D call: TRBD2 (7 bases). From germline, CDR1 is DFQATT and CDR2 SNEGSKA (reference sequence). CDR3 length: 14 amino acids. Trimming removed 4 bases from V and 10 bases from J, with 20 bases in between. CDR3 amino acids: CSATHDGGAGEQFF. In DNA form, the CDR3 reads TGCAGTGCTACACACGATGGGGGGGCTGGAGAGCAGTTCTTC.

This clonotype appeared many times. V is TRBV10-3 and J is TRBJ1-1, with 7 bases that match TRBD1. This CDR3 region has 15 residues. The junction had 15 bases not matched to a gene; V was cut back by 11 bases and J by 3 bases. Germline V gives CDR1 ENHRY, CDR2 SYGVKD. Here the CDR3 reads CAVQQGQVGHTEAFF. The CDR3 DNA reads as TGTGCCGTCCAACAGGGGCAGGTCGGGCACACTGAAGCTTTCTTT.